The clone carrying this T cell receptor beta chain occurred many times. These data are taken from a study of neurological immune-mediated disorders. Each CDR3 protein is one row after TCRdb ran MiXCR on the 5' RACE reads. The table shows about 40,000 distinct CDR3 sequences, with roughly 3.2% occurring only once. Regarding time point: longitudinal time-point 1 (baseline). Input material: PBMCs. The TCR sequence derives from a woman aged 60 to 75 with multiple sclerosis.

The CDR3, as DNA: TGTGCCAGCAGTAAGGCCCTGAACACTGAAGCTTTCTTT. It specifies CASSKALNTEAFF. The V and J genes are TRBV12-3 or TRBV12-4 and TRBJ1-1; D is unclear. The CDR3 covers 13 residues. Trimming took off 5 bases at V and 0 bases at J, with 7 bases between the two ends.